This TCR beta chain was sequenced during a study of blood T cell repertoires in COVID-19 (dated by TCRdb to 2020 to 2021). Looking at the study overall: Samples covering the acute and convalescent phases of COVID-19 were provided by collaborators in the United States, Italy and Spain. The prospective study material was composed of cDNA or gDNA derived from T cells, B-cell-depleted T cells, or PBMCs. Subjects who had been exposed to COVID-19, were actively infected with it, or had recovered from it provided the deeply sampled blood TCRbeta repertoires that made up the dataset. The repertoires were released in a freely available public database meant as a resource for research on the immune response to SARS-CoV-2. Samples were obtained from the ongoing ImmuneRACE study (first 160 participants) and from over 1,000 subjects provided by 6 global collaborators. The sample metadata nearly always contained a de-identified subject ID, COVID-19 status, age in years and sex. HLA class I and class II types, where available, came from metadata supplied by the sample provider rather than from assay-based typing.

On the study overall, not on this receptor specifically: The quantity of clinical and demographic metadata differed by source and by participant and was supplied without curation.

The CDR3 runs 16 residues from the cysteine to the phenylalanine. The only DNA kept is the CDR3, 48 bases in frame from the first base. The germline V gene (reference sequence) gives CDR1 as SGHNT and CDR2 as YYREEE. At the junction V is shortened by 6 bases and J by 2 bases; bases outside the gene matches: 11. Points on this clone: This receptor's antigen is unknown. No base quality information exists; no much larger clone differs at one position.

Collaborating institutions collected whole blood in K2EDTA tubes following their own protocols. For TCRbeta analysis, collaborators shipped samples in one of three forms: frozen whole blood, isolated PBMCs, or DNA extracted from either of those sample types. TCRbeta CDR3 regions were amplified from genomic DNA by means of the immunoSEQ Assay, a bias-controlled multiplex PCR. For the original study's pipeline: Nucleated cell counts per sample were estimated from amplification of reference gene primers within the assay. Sequence reads were collapsed and filtered to measure the absolute abundance of every unique TCRbeta CDR3 rearrangement. Productive Simpson clonality was computed per sample as the square root of Simpson's diversity index over productive rearrangements. The table comes from immuneACCESS by way of TCRdb, which keeps in-frame sequences with V and J called. Part of the clones is missing from these tables; in studies checked, under half for an unresolved V gene and the rest for unknown reasons. V and J calls and clone size come straight from that table; D and trimming were deduced from the DNA. This sample comprises about 52,000 clones, roughly nine tenths of them detected only once. The biggest ten clones account for approximately 15% of the sample.

Specimen: peripheral blood. The TCR was taken from a human donor with active COVID-19. The donor label of this sample is uncertain. The chain was built from TRBV5-4 and TRBJ1-2; TRBD1 lines up with 9 middle nucleotides. CDR3 sequence: CASTNRGLGRNYGYTF. The nucleotide sequence is TGTGCCAGCACCAACAGGGGGCTTGGTAGGAACTATGGCTACACCTTC.